The present entry profiles one TCR beta chain with its context. After removal of 0 bases from V and 2 bases from J, the junction contained 2 bases not matched to a gene. This CDR3 contains 16 residues. CDR1 and CDR2 (germline): SGHRS, YFSETQ. Documented treatment: 15 to 20 received Ad26.COV2.S at low or high dose, single or two shots; about 5 received placebo; per-sample allocation not given. Samples came from day 63 after the first vaccine or placebo injection. These data come from a study of Ad26.COV2.S vaccination and SARS-CoV-2 variants. Sequenced by immunoSEQ multiplex PCR; TCRdb stores in-frame clones only, minus some. The sample yields 380,000 or so clones, around 89% seen once.

The sequencing here drew on peripheral blood, taken in a trial of Ad26.COV2.S vaccine versus placebo. This TCR was recovered from a person between 18 and 65 years old who received the Ad26.COV2.S COVID-19 vaccine or a placebo. The chain has TRBV5-1 and TRBJ2-7; TRBD2 aligns across 13 bases. CDR3 residues: CASSLDTSGGAYEQYF. The DNA for the CDR3 is TGCGCCAGCAGCTTGGATACTAGCGGGGGGGCCTACGAGCAGTACTTC. The whole variable domain, remainder taken from reference TRBV5-1 and TRBJ2-7, is KAGVTQTPRYLIKTRGQQVTLSCSPISGHRSVSWYQQTPGQGLQFLFEYFSETQRNKGNFPGRFSGRQFSNSRSEMNVSTLELGDSALYLCASSLDTSGGAYEQYFGPGTRLTVT.